This T cell receptor beta chain was observed in a study of shared clonotypes between healthy human individuals. Positive CCR7 selection of CD45RO-negative cells yielded the naive CD8 cells, and terminally differentiated effector memory CD45RA+ cells were excluded. Germline lookup yields CDR1 SGHNT and CDR2 YYREEE (reference sequence). The CDR3 consists of 13 residues. With 4 bases removed from V and 5 bases from J, the gap between germline ends came to 9 bases. This table comes from immunoSEQ multiplex PCR, and its TCRdb copy is limited to in-frame clones, with some not included. The sample contains about 1,800,000 clones, about 95% of which appear only once.

The sequence came from a young man in good health. The J gene is TRBJ1-4, the V gene TRBV5-4, with D perhaps TRBD1 (6 bases). Sequences were obtained from naive CD8+ T cells sorted from blood. The CDR3 sequence is CASSEDRNEKLFF. The CDR3 nucleotides read TGTGCCAGCAGCGAGGACAGAAATGAAAAACTGTTTTTT. The variable domain in full, with the rest retrieved from reference TRBV5-4 and TRBJ1-4, is ETGVTQSPTHLIKTRGQQVTLRCSSQSGHNTVSWYQQALGQGPQFIFQYYREEENGRGNFPPRFSGLQFPNYSSELNVNALELDDSALYLCASSEDRNEKLFFGSGTQLSVL.